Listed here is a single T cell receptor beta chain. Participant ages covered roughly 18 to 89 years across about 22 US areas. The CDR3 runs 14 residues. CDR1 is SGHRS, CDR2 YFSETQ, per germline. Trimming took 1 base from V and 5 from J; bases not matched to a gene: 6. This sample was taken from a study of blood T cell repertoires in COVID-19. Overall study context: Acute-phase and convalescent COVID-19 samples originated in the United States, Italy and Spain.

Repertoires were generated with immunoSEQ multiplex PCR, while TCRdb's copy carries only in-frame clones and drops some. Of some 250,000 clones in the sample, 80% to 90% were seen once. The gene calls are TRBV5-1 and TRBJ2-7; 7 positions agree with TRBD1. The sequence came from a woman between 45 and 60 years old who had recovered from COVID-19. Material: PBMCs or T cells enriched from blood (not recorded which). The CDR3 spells CASSLYSGGDEQYF. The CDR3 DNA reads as TGCGCCAGCAGCTTGTATTCAGGGGGTGACGAGCAGTACTTC.